This T cell receptor beta chain is from a study of cytomegalovirus exposure and HLA in healthy donors. Germline-derived CDR1 and CDR2 are ENHRY and SYGVKD. Trimming took 4 bases from V and 3 from J, leaving 28 bases between them. This CDR3 contains 19 residues. The PCR employed 60 Vbeta primers together with 13 Jbeta primers. The method was immunoSEQ multiplex PCR; TCRdb's version includes in-frame clones alone and lacks a portion of them. Here the sample spans approximately 150,000 clones, about 85% being singletons. Sequencing input: PBMCs. This sequence was found in a human donor in good health. The V gene is TRBV10-3, the J gene TRBJ2-7; D might be TRBD1 (5 bases). The DNA of the CDR3 is TGTGCCATCAGTGGCATAGACTTGGGCAGGGCGGTTGAAAGCTACGAGCAGTACTTC. Protein: CAISGIDLGRAVESYEQYF.